This TCR beta chain was obtained from a study of T-cell memory formation after mild COVID-19. Study context: The TCR clusters were mostly specific to one donor.

This clonotype was recorded at least ten times. Antigen: not known. TCR alpha and TCR beta cDNA libraries with sample barcodes and UMIs came from 5'RACE using constant-segment primers. TCRdb reprocessed the 5' RACE reads with MiXCR, giving one entry per CDR3 protein. The repertoire holds under 50,000 distinct CDR3 sequences, with 8% to 10% as singletons. The V end was cut by 6 bases, the J end by 4 bases, with 13 bases between. This CDR3 spans 14 amino acids. CDR1 and CDR2 (germline): DFQATT, SNEGSKA (reference sequence). Study results and caveats: Among contracting clones, CD4+ were mainly CM/EM and CD8+ enriched in EMRA. Clones shrinking from day 15 to 85 showed even CD4/CD8 mixes; later expanders tilted CD4+.

This chain links TRBV20-1 with TRBJ1-6, with unresolved D. This clonotype was sampled from an adult woman who had mild COVID-19 (a few samples of this study predate the infection). Cell type and time point are not known. Material for sequencing was PBMCs or a T cell subset sorted from them (not recorded which). CDR3 sequence (DNA): TGCAGTGCGCGTCCGGACCATTATAATTCACCCCTCCACTTT. Encoded protein: CSARPDHYNSPLHF.